This TCR beta chain comes out of a study of cytotoxic CD8 clonotypes in ibrutinib-treated CLL. Study-level background: Response samples were drawn at a median of around 11 months of treatment, range 6 to 36.

As for this clone: What it recognizes is unknown.

Investigators sought sequencing depths of between 1 in 200,000 and 1 in 1 million T cells. Measured with immunoSEQ multiplex PCR; TCRdb has only the in-frame clones, and not every one. The profile shows about 24,000 clones, 78% of them singletons. Study-wide findings and caveats: Contraction or stability on treatment characterized the public clonotypes, which were uncommon. Pretreatment clonality was elevated relative to age-matched healthy donors and paralleled circulating CD8+ T-cell counts.

Per germline, CDR1 LNHDA and CDR2 SQIVND (reference sequence). CDR3 length: 13 amino acids. V was shortened by 4 bases and J by 6 bases, with 13 bases between the two germline ends. This TCR derives from a human donor with chronic lymphocytic leukemia. V and J are TRBV19 and TRBJ2-7, with D maybe TRBD1 (5 bases). Material: PBMCs, obtained before ibrutinib treatment. The CDR3 DNA reads TGTGCCAGTAGTAAAATTCAGGGTGGCGAGCAGTACTTC. It yields the protein CASSKIQGGEQYF.